This TCR beta chain was identified in a study of regulatory and conventional T cells in RAG deficiency. Blood CD4+ CD25-low CD127-high conventional T cells supplied the genomic DNA template. TCRdb's copy holds only in-frame clones and misses some; the assay was immunoSEQ multiplex PCR. The sample consists of more than 40,000 clones, just under 90% of them appearing once. A further study also used this sample, focusing on regulatory T cells. That report adds: The primer mix had 52 TRBV and 13 TRBJ primers.

Sequenced input: CD4+ effector T cells sorted from blood. This receptor was obtained from a human donor in good health.

CDR3 sequence: CASSYLGGRETQYF. Written as DNA, the CDR3 is TGTGCCAGCAGTTACCTGGGAGGTAGGGAGACCCAGTACTTC. This chain links TRBV6-5 with TRBJ2-5; D possibly corresponds to TRBD2 (6 bases). V lost 2 bases and J lost 5, with 12 bases in between. The CDR3 extends over 14 amino acids. Germline CDR1 MNHEY, CDR2 SVGAGI.